The entry below gives a single TCR beta chain sequence along with its context. Its antigen is still unknown. Execution of the assay was at deep level. Over several immunoSEQ plates, each subset's genomic DNA was distributed in even portions. Repertoires were generated with immunoSEQ multiplex PCR, while TCRdb's copy carries only in-frame clones and drops some. The sample carries roughly 2.1 million clones, about 93% recorded once. This entry comes from a study of shared clonotypes between healthy human individuals. Study conclusions and caveats: Among the subsets, naive ones generally showed larger estimated richness than memory ones.

Trimming cost V 4 bases and J 9 bases; bases outside gene matches: 4. CDR1 SEHNR and CDR2 FQNEAQ come from the germline V gene (reference sequence). This CDR3 has 14 amino acids. The naive CD8 fraction comprised CD45RO-negative cells positively selected for CCR7 and excluded terminally differentiated effector memory CD45RA+ cells. The donors, all of them Caucasian adults, lived in Nashville, Tennessee. This chain connects TRBV7-9 to TRBJ2-2; 11 positions match TRBD2. The clonotype was recovered from a man aged 18 to 30 in good health. Some clones in this sample may be carry-over from other donors' samples. The sample consisted of naive CD8+ T cells from PBMCs. The CDR3 protein is CASSSTSGSWELFF. The DNA of the CDR3 is TGTGCCAGCAGCTCCACTAGCGGGAGCTGGGAGCTGTTTTTT.